The clone carrying this T cell receptor beta chain was observed a handful of times. Antigen unknown. The data originate from a study of spatial heterogeneity in lung cancer. Study information: Detected sequences consistently included more beta-chain ones than alpha-chain ones. Combinations of a unique TCR and a UMI were tallied in raw reads, and on average each appeared more than ten times.

TCRdb re-analysed the 5' RACE reads in MiXCR, keeping a single row per CDR3 protein. Altogether about 95,000 distinct CDR3 sequences are present, roughly 10% being singletons, with the ten largest covering around 7%. Study-wide points: Circulating ubiquitous expanded tumor TCRs were observed more frequently at resection than at follow-up.

V was pared by 7 bases and J by 2 bases, with 5 bases between. Germline assignment: CDR1 SQVTM and CDR2 ANQGSEA. This CDR3 is built from 11 residues. The time point denotes: sample taken at primary tumor resection. Material for sequencing was whole RNA from tumor, nontumor lung or frozen PBMC, left unsorted. The chain is built from TRBV29-1 and TRBJ2-2; no reliable D call. The TCR comes from a male donor with early-stage non-small cell lung cancer. The starting material was PBMCs, obtained at surgery. This CDR3 reads CSGTNTGELFF. CDR3 nucleotide sequence: TGCAGCGGCACTAACACCGGGGAGCTGTTTTTT.